The rows below give T cell receptor beta chains drawn from one sample of a study of T cell responses to AZD1222 COVID-19 vaccine. Sequencing used immunoSEQ multiplex PCR; TCRdb keeps in-frame clones, though not all of them. The sample yields just under 35,000 clones, about 86% seen once. The sequences come from peripheral blood, collected on day 0 of AZD1222 vaccination. The receptors originated from an adult in good health. The CDR3 runs from the conserved cysteine through the conserved F or W. Fields, in order: J gene, CDR3 length, V gene, CDR3 protein.

J: TRBJ2-2; length: 14; V: TRBV20-1; CDR3: CSASWAANTGELFF
J: TRBJ2-3; length: 16; V: TRBV6-1; CDR3: CASSAGLVHYTDTQYF
J: TRBJ1-1; length: 15; V: TRBV2; CDR3: CASSNRGGWDTEAFF
J: TRBJ1-5; length: 15; V: TRBV18; CDR3: CASSPGTGLSQPQHF
J: TRBJ2-7; length: 15; V: TRBV6-5; CDR3: CASSYGGGGDYEQYF
J: TRBJ2-5; length: 14; V: TRBV29-1; CDR3: CSVGGGLGPETQYF
J: TRBJ2-1; length: 16; V: TRBV4-1; CDR3: CASSQDPGPQTSEQFF
J: TRBJ2-4; length: 15; V: TRBV4-1; CDR3: CASSQVGLAKNIQYF
J: TRBJ2-4; length: 13; V: TRBV27; CDR3: CASSLQQGKVLYF
J: TRBJ1-6; length: 17; V: TRBV4-1; CDR3: CASSQEVLSSYNSPLHF
J: TRBJ2-3; length: 16; V: TRBV9; CDR3: CASSVEEGTSTDTQYF
J: TRBJ1-2; length: 14; V: TRBV28; CDR3: CASSLWGENYGYTF
J: TRBJ2-7; length: 14; V: TRBV18; CDR3: CASSSGGQNYEQYF
J: TRBJ1-5; length: 14; V: TRBV6-1; CDR3: CASSDGTISQPQHF
J: TRBJ2-7; length: 12; V: TRBV5-6; CDR3: CASGTGPYEQYF
J: TRBJ1-1; length: 14; V: TRBV5-5; CDR3: CASSLTGMNTEAFF
J: TRBJ1-1; length: 16; V: TRBV6-5; CDR3: CASSYSRRGTNTEAFF
J: TRBJ2-1; length: 13; V: TRBV2; CDR3: CASSDVENNEQFF
J: TRBJ2-1; length: 15; V: TRBV28; CDR3: CASSLRGQGDNEQFF
J: TRBJ1-5; length: 12; V: TRBV19; CDR3: CASSSDQRPQHF
J: TRBJ2-1; length: 16; V: TRBV4-2; CDR3: CASSYYPTSSYNEQFF
J: TRBJ2-1; length: 16; V: TRBV11-3; CDR3: CASSRTSGGLLNEQFF
J: TRBJ2-3; length: 16; V: TRBV5-8; CDR3: CASSWPLATSTDTQYF
J: TRBJ2-7; length: 13; V: TRBV4-3; CDR3: CASSQGLYYEQYF
J: TRBJ2-3; length: 15; V: TRBV6-2/TRBV6-3; CDR3: CASSWLAPSTDTQYF
J: TRBJ2-7; length: 16; V: TRBV28; CDR3: CASSFSGGGFSYEQYF
J: TRBJ1-6; length: 19; V: TRBV28; CDR3: CASSSSDRGLKGDNSPLHF
J: TRBJ1-4; length: 14; V: TRBV28; CDR3: CASSLGGAIEKLFF
J: TRBJ1-5; length: 15; V: TRBV2; CDR3: CASSEVDRGAQPQHF
J: TRBJ2-4; length: 17; V: TRBV11-2; CDR3: CASSTRQGINAKNIQYF
J: TRBJ2-5; length: 15; V: TRBV12-5; CDR3: CASAQSSGGAETQYF
J: TRBJ2-1; length: 18; V: TRBV4-2; CDR3: CASSQDGVAGASYNEQFF
J: TRBJ1-5; length: 13; V: TRBV6-1; CDR3: CASRKGAREPQHF
J: TRBJ1-1; length: 16; V: TRBV5-4; CDR3: CASSLSGYRMNTEAFF
J: TRBJ2-1; length: 16; V: TRBV11-2; CDR3: CASSPSGTGGSNEQFF
J: TRBJ2-1; length: 18; V: TRBV11-3; CDR3: CASSLDQGGSSSYNEQFF
J: TRBJ1-2; length: 15; V: TRBV4-2; CDR3: CASSQDFGQNYGYTF
J: TRBJ1-2; length: 18; V: TRBV5-5; CDR3: CASSLAVGQGWDNYGYTF
J: TRBJ2-1; length: 15; V: TRBV7-3; CDR3: CASSLTSGPYNEQFF
J: TRBJ2-1; length: 11; V: TRBV27; CDR3: CASSSPYEQFF
J: TRBJ1-5; length: 16; V: TRBV2; CDR3: CASSTEAGARNQPQHF
J: TRBJ1-1; length: 12; V: TRBV5-4; CDR3: CASSGGGTEAFF
J: TRBJ1-1; length: 13; V: TRBV7-3; CDR3: CASSSGVNTEAFF
J: TRBJ1-6; length: 14; V: TRBV5-4; CDR3: CASSLQGYNSPLHF
J: TRBJ1-6; length: 16; V: TRBV5-4; CDR3: CASSFARGYQDSPLHF
J: TRBJ2-1; length: 15; V: TRBV29-1; CDR3: CSVELASGRLFGEFF
J: TRBJ2-3; length: 13; V: TRBV11-3; CDR3: CASSSETTDTQYF
J: TRBJ1-2; length: 12; V: TRBV19; CDR3: CASSWGQTGYTF